Following are 20 T cell receptor beta chains from one sample sequenced in a study of PD-L1 blockade in urothelial cancer. Generated by immunoSEQ multiplex PCR, the TCRdb table keeps only in-frame clones and is missing some. The data show approximately 80,000 clones, with 82% seen just once and more than 8% held by the top ten. Sequenced material: PBMCs, taken around atezolizumab (anti-PD-L1) treatment. Every receptor here comes from a man aged 65-85 years with urothelial cancer.

CDR3 residues: CASSLGAAGRETQYF. DNA for the CDR3: TGCGCCAGCAGCCTAGGGGCAGCAGGAAGGGAGACCCAGTACTTC. The V gene is TRBV4-1, the J gene TRBJ2-5; perhaps TRBD1 as D (5 bases). Per germline, CDR1 MGHRA and CDR2 YSYEKL. The CDR3 spans 15 residues. Trimming removed 4 bases at V and 5 bases at J, with 17 bases between.

This chain uses TRBV4-1 with TRBJ2-7; no reliable D call. This CDR3 is built from 14 residues. Trimming removed 4 bases from V and 7 bases from J, with 17 bases in between. CDR1 MGHRA and CDR2 YSYEKL come from the germline V gene. In nucleotides, the CDR3 is TGCGCCAGCAGCCCACTTCGCCACCCCAGGGAGCAGTACTTC. Encoded protein: CASSPLRHPREQYF.

The rearrangement joins TRBV5-1 to TRBJ1-3; 8 bases are shared with TRBD1. The CDR3 contains 15 residues. Trimming cost V 0 bases and J 4 bases; bases outside gene matches: 3. Germline V gives CDR1 SGHRS, CDR2 YFSETQ. The CDR3 DNA is TGCGCCAGCAGCTTGGACAGGGGGTTGGGAAACACCATATATTTT. The encoded protein is CASSLDRGLGNTIYF.

This clone occurred once. V usage is TRBV23-1 and J usage is TRBJ1-5, with a weak D call TRBD1 (5 bases). TRBV23-1 is labeled an ORF, and its function is uncertain. The CDR3 totals 15 residues. Deletions cut 8 bases from V and 7 bases from J, with 21 bases between. The DNA for the CDR3 is TGCGCCAGCCAAATGGGTTGGGCTGGGGCCCAGCCCCAGCATTTT. Amino acid sequence: CASQMGWAGAQPQHF.

The chain uses TRBV27 and TRBJ1-2, with D perhaps TRBD1 (6 bases). The germline V gene has CDR1 MNHEY and CDR2 SMNVEV (reference sequence). The V end lost 6 bases, the J end lost 4 bases, and 24 bases lay between the germline ends. The CDR3 has 17 amino acids. CDR3 sequence: CASSPGGAGGLSYGYTF. CDR3 in DNA: TGTGCCAGCAGCCCGGGGGGGGCCGGTGGATTAAGCTATGGCTACACCTTC.

Concerning this clone itself: The junction does not match germline at one end; this may be a read error. The chain links TRBV28 to TRBJ2-1, with D uncertain. CDR1 and CDR2 (germline): MDHEN, SYDVKM. The CDR3 loop spans 13 amino acids. The CDR3 bases are TGTGCCAGCAGTTCTGTGTCCTTCAATGAGCAGTTCTTC. As protein: CASSSVSFNEQFF. Supplemented by reference TRBV28 and TRBJ2-1, the full variable domain reads DVKVTQSSRYLVKRTGEKVFLECVQDMDHENMFWYRQDPGLGLRLIYFSYDVKMKEKGDIPEGYSVSREKKERFSLILESASTNQTSMYLCASSSVSFNEQFFGPGTRLTVL.

This chain links TRBV6-6 with TRBJ2-1; a weak D match, TRBD2 (8 bases). The germline V gene encodes CDR1 MNHNY and CDR2 SVGAGI (reference sequence). The CDR3 consists of 16 residues. Trimming left V 2 bases short and J 10 bases short, with 21 bases between. The CDR3: CASSYQYQGVAGEQFF. The CDR3 DNA reads TGTGCCAGCAGTTACCAGTACCAGGGGGTAGCGGGGGAGCAGTTCTTC.

The V gene is TRBV5-6, the J gene TRBJ2-5, with 7 nucleotides matching TRBD1. CDR3 size: 13 residues. Germline V gene data show CDR1 as SGHDT and CDR2 as YYEEEE. The V and J ends lost 4 bases and 6 bases, in that order; junction bases with no gene match: 6. The CDR3 loop is CASSPDREKTQYF. The CDR3, as DNA: TGTGCCAGCAGCCCTGACAGGGAAAAGACCCAGTACTTC.

The J gene is TRBJ1-1, the V gene TRBV9; no firm D call. In germline, CDR1 is SGDLS, CDR2 YYNGEE. The CDR3 loop spans 13 amino acids. The V end lost 0 bases, the J end lost 1 base, and 4 bases lay between the germline ends. Here the CDR3 DNA reads TGTGCCAGCAGCGTAGCCCAGAACACTGAAGCTTTCTTT. Protein: CASSVAQNTEAFF.

V is TRBV7-2 and J is TRBJ2-5, with D tentatively TRBD2 (5 bases). V was cut by 5 bases and J by 2 bases, with 9 bases left in between. The CDR3 has 13 residues. The germline gives CDR1 SGHTA, CDR2 FQGNSA. The CDR3 DNA is TGTGCCAGCAGCAGCGGCCCACAAGAGACCCAGTACTTC. This translates into CASSSGPQETQYF.

The V call is TRBV6-5, the J call TRBJ2-1, with 8 bases aligning to TRBD2. V lost 2 bases, J lost 3 bases, and 6 bases stayed unmatched. The CDR3 runs to 16 residues. Per germline, CDR1 MNHEY and CDR2 SVGAGI. In DNA, the CDR3 is TGTGCCAGCAGTTACCTACGGGGGGGCAACTACAATGAGCAGTTCTTC. Its translation is CASSYLRGGNYNEQFF.

The chain combines TRBV7-3 with TRBJ2-2; 7 nucleotides align to TRBD2. Unmatched junction bases numbered 8, after V lost 1 base and J lost 0 bases. Germline V CDR1 and CDR2: SGHTA, FQGTGA. CDR3 length: 18 residues. The CDR3 spells CASSLRGGVEANTGELFF. In DNA form, the CDR3 reads TGTGCCAGCAGCTTAAGGGGGGGAGTAGAGGCGAACACCGGGGAGCTGTTTTTT.

The CDR3 here is CASSLEGHTGDTQYF. The CDR3 nucleotides read TGTGCCAGCAGCTTAGAGGGCCATACAGGAGATACGCAGTATTTT. The genes are TRBV7-2 and TRBJ2-3; tentatively, D is TRBD1 (5 bases). The CDR3 loop spans 15 amino acids. The germline gives CDR1 SGHTA, CDR2 FQGNSA. V lost 1 base and J lost 5, with 13 bases in between.

In DNA, the CDR3 is TGTGCCAGCAGTGAAACTTTTGAAGCTTTCTTT. Encoded protein: CASSETFEAFF. This chain joins TRBV6-1 and TRBJ1-1; no firm D call. Germline CDR1 MNHNS, CDR2 SASEGT. Trimming removed 2 bases at V and 7 bases at J, with 5 bases between. This CDR3 is 11 amino acids long.

The chain employs TRBV10-3 and TRBJ2-5; 7 nucleotides line up with TRBD2. This CDR3 has 14 amino acids. The V segment lost 8 bases and the J segment 5 bases; nucleotides outside the gene matches: 11. Germline values: CDR1 ENHRY, CDR2 SYGVKD. The CDR3 bases are TGTGCCATCGGCTCGGGACTACGGGAGGAGACCCAGTACTTC. Protein product: CAIGSGLREETQYF.

This clone was counted a few times. This chain joins TRBV28 and TRBJ2-1; 10 bases align to TRBD2. CDR3 length equals 18 residues. Looked up from germline, CDR1 is MDHEN and CDR2 is SYDVKM. J was trimmed by 5 bases and V by 6 bases; bases with no gene match: 16. The chain's CDR3 is CASSTLAGATSGDNEQFF. CDR3 DNA sequence: TGTGCCAGCAGCACTCTAGCGGGGGCGACCTCCGGGGACAATGAGCAGTTCTTC.

V usage is TRBV5-4 and J usage is TRBJ1-2, with a tentative D call TRBD1 (6 bases). V was trimmed by 4 bases and J by 1 base, leaving 14 bases between them. The CDR3 runs to 15 residues. CDR1 is SGHNT, CDR2 YYREEE, per germline (reference sequence). The CDR3 spells CASSPAGAGNYGYTF. CDR3 in DNA: TGTGCCAGCAGCCCCGCAGGGGCCGGTAACTATGGCTACACCTTC.

The chain joins TRBV7-9 to TRBJ1-2; 7 positions match TRBD1. This CDR3 contains 17 residues. Germline V gives CDR1 SEHNR, CDR2 FQNEAQ (reference sequence). V was pared by 5 bases and J by 3 bases, with 15 bases of the junction left unmatched. The CDR3 nucleotides are TGTGCCAGCAGCCCCTGGGCAGGGGGAGGTATGGACTATGGCTACACCTTC. Translation: CASSPWAGGGMDYGYTF.

The chain is built from TRBV5-5 and TRBJ1-5; D is unclear. V shed 1 base and J shed 4 bases, with 9 bases lying between them. This CDR3 has 14 amino acids. Germline CDR1 and CDR2: SGHKS and YYEKEE (reference sequence). The CDR3 nucleotides read TGTGCCAGCAGCTTGTACCCAGATAATCAGCCCCAGCATTTT. This encodes CASSLYPDNQPQHF.

V gene TRBV5-4 combines with J gene TRBJ2-1; 10 bases are a match to TRBD2. Germline lookup yields CDR1 SGHNT and CDR2 YYREEE (reference sequence). This CDR3 is built from 15 residues. With 3 bases clipped from V and 4 bases from J, the junction kept 4 bases outside the gene matches. CDR3 sequence (DNA): TGTGCCAGCAGCTCGGGACTAGCGAGTTACAATGAGCAGTTCTTC. Amino acids: CASSSGLASYNEQFF.